The 9 T cell receptor beta chains given below trace back to one sample, sequenced in a study of T cell clonality in common variable immunodeficiency. Libraries were prepared by immunoSEQ multiplex PCR; TCRdb keeps only in-frame clonotypes and omits some of them. Singletons are absent from the sample, which has more than 55,000 clones. The sequencing input was peripheral blood mononuclear cells. The receptors were gathered from a person aged 18 to 75 in good health.

There are many counts of this clone. The read stops 3 residues short of the end of the CDR3; the missing end is completed from the germline J gene. This rearrangement joins TRBV11-3 to TRBJ1-1, with TRBD1 matching 7 bases. V lost 5 bases and J lost 3; bases outside the gene matches: 9. The CDR3 spans 15 residues. The germline V gene has CDR1 SGHNT and CDR2 YENEEA. The CDR3 spells CASSPLRDSDTEAFF. The DNA read from the CDR3 is TGTGCCAGCAGCCCCCTCCGGGACAGTGACACTGAA.

This clone occurred many times. The CDR3 is cut off 3 residues early in the read; its end comes from the germline J gene. The chain employs TRBV11-2 and TRBJ2-3; D might be TRBD1 (6 bases). The germline gives CDR1 SGHAT, CDR2 FQNNGV. This CDR3 has 15 residues. The V end was cut by 2 bases, the J end by 4 bases, with 13 bases between. Partial CDR3 DNA: TGTGCCAGCAGCTTATGGGGGCTGGAGGCAGATACG. This codes for CASSLWGLEADT. The whole CDR3 protein reads CASSLWGLEADTQYF.

This clone was observed a few times. Coverage ceases 3 residues before the CDR3 finishes, and the germline J gene fills in the end. The chain uses TRBV2 and TRBJ2-7; D gene ambiguous. The CDR3 runs 12 residues. V was clipped by 5 bases and J by 1 base, with 6 bases between them. Germline V gives CDR1 SNHLY, CDR2 FYNNEI. CDR3 DNA (partial): TGTGCCAGCAGTACGGGTTCCTACGAG. It is translated as CASSTGSYE. The whole CDR3 is CASSTGSYEQYF.

This clone has a count of ten or more. The read falls 3 residues short of the CDR3 end, and the missing part is taken from the germline J gene. The V call is TRBV5-1, the J call TRBJ2-3; 12 nucleotides line up with TRBD1. Germline values: CDR1 SGHRS, CDR2 YFSETQ. V dropped 7 bases and J dropped 4; count of bases not matched to a gene: 7. This CDR3 has 15 residues. The CDR3 is CASSTGTGGADTQYF. CDR3 bases read: TGCGCCAGCTCGACCGGGACAGGGGGCGCAGATACG.

The sample holds many counts of this clone. The CDR3 sequence is CASSERETDTQYF. The sequenced part of the CDR3 DNA is TGTGCCAGCAGTGAGCGGGAGACAGATACG. This chain uses TRBV6-4 with TRBJ2-3, with TRBD2 identical over 7 bases. The read ends 3 residues early relative to the CDR3; the germline J gene fills the gap. From germline, CDR1 is MRHNA and CDR2 SNTAGT. CDR3 length equals 13 residues. The V gene end was trimmed by 3 bases and the J gene end by 3 bases; junction bases not matched to a gene: 0.

This clone was detected ten times or more. Sequencing ends 3 residues short of the CDR3 end; the germline J gene provides the rest. This chain uses TRBV5-6 with TRBJ1-2; 10 nucleotides agree with TRBD1. V was pared by 6 bases and J by 4 bases, with 3 bases of the junction left unmatched. Germline assignment: CDR1 SGHDT and CDR2 YYEEEE. The CDR3 contains 13 residues. The CDR3 protein is CASKRTGGYGYTF. CDR3 DNA, as far as it was read: TGTGCCAGCAAAAGGACAGGGGGCTATGGC.

In regard to this clone: The read stops 3 residues short of the end of the CDR3; the missing end is completed from the germline J gene. This sequence joins TRBV2 and TRBJ1-2, with TRBD1 matching over 9 bases. The CDR3 has 14 residues. CDR1 SNHLY and CDR2 FYNNEI come from the germline V gene. The CDR3 here is CASGGQGIGQPYTF. Partial CDR3 DNA: TGTGCCAGCGGCGGACAGGGGATAGGTCAGCCC.

This clone was detected ten times or more. Read sequence stops 3 residues before the CDR3 end, and the germline J gene provides the missing end. V is TRBV19 and J is TRBJ2-7; TRBD2 aligns across 9 bases. CDR1 is LNHDA and CDR2 is SQIVND in the germline V gene (reference sequence). V shed 5 bases, J shed 6 bases, and the junction held 11 bases outside the gene matches. The CDR3 loop spans 15 amino acids. The CDR3 loop reads CASSAVAGAGVEQYF. The CDR3 bases that were read are TGTGCCAGTAGTGCGGTAGCGGGAGCAGGAGTCGAG. The full variable domain, completed using reference TRBV19 and TRBJ2-7, is DGGITQSPKYLFRKEGQNVTLSCEQNLNHDAMYWYRQDPGQGLRLIYYSQIVNDFQKGDIAEGYSVSREKKESFPLTVTSAQKNPTAFYLCASSAVAGAGVEQYFGPGTRLTVT.

This clone was observed many times. The CDR3 extends 3 residues past the end of the read, so its final part is completed from the germline J gene. V usage is TRBV7-8 and J usage is TRBJ2-2; tentative D call: TRBD2 (5 bases). Trimming took 6 bases from V and 4 from J, leaving 15 bases between them. This CDR3 region has 15 residues. Germline V lookup: CDR1 SGHVS, CDR2 FQNEAQ. CDR3 protein: CASSNRLLSTGELFF. CDR3 DNA (partial): TGTGCCAGCAGTAACCGACTACTATCCACCGGGGAG.